Listed below are T cell receptor beta chains from one sample, sequenced in a study of Graves' ophthalmopathy and Graves' hyperthyroidism. TCRdb re-derived calls from the multiplex PCR reads in MiXCR, one entry per CDR3 protein. In the table there are 450,000 to 600,000 distinct CDR3 sequences, just under 40% of which are singletons. Sequenced sample: peripheral blood or thyroid tissue (not recorded which). Receptors originate from an adult man with Graves' hyperthyroidism. Both conserved end residues are part of each CDR3. A D gene is named only where the DNA matches it firmly. Some rows mark clone size as missing; the rest say once, few, many or name a class of expanded clone.

d_call: .; j_call: TRBJ2-3; v_call: TRBV19; clone_size: few; cdr3_nt: TGTGCCAGTACGCAGGGGCCTAGCACAGATACGCAGTATTTT; cdr3_aa: CASTQGPSTDTQYF
d_call: TRBD1; j_call: TRBJ1-5; v_call: TRBV10-3; clone_size: .; cdr3_nt: TGTGCCATCAGCAGACAGGGCGCCGGGGCCAACGTCCTGACTTTT; cdr3_aa: CAISRQGAGANVLTF
d_call: .; j_call: TRBJ1-1; v_call: TRBV24-1; clone_size: many; cdr3_nt: TGTGCCACCAGTGATTGGGGACGGAAGAACACTGAAGCTTTCTTT; cdr3_aa: CATSDWGRKNTEAFF
d_call: .; j_call: TRBJ2-5; v_call: TRBV6-1; clone_size: many; cdr3_nt: TGTGCCAGCAGACCAGGGGCGCAGGAGACCCAGTACTTC; cdr3_aa: CASRPGAQETQYF
d_call: .; j_call: TRBJ2-1; v_call: TRBV7-3; clone_size: .; cdr3_nt: TGTGCCAGCAGCTTAGATGGCTCGAGCTCCTACAATGAGCAGTTCTTC; cdr3_aa: CASSLDGSSSYNEQFF
d_call: .; j_call: TRBJ1-5; v_call: TRBV9; clone_size: .; cdr3_nt: TGTGCCAGCAGCGTCTCGGGACAGCCCCAGCATTTT; cdr3_aa: CASSVSGQPQHF
d_call: .; j_call: TRBJ1-2; v_call: TRBV6-1; clone_size: many; cdr3_nt: TGTGCCAGCAGTGAACAGACGGGGGGGCTTGGCTACACCTTC; cdr3_aa: CASSEQTGGLGYTF
d_call: TRBD1; j_call: TRBJ1-2; v_call: TRBV11-1; clone_size: .; cdr3_nt: TGTGCCAGCAGCTTCCGGGACAGCCACTATGGCTACACCTTC; cdr3_aa: CASSFRDSHYGYTF
d_call: .; j_call: TRBJ1-3; v_call: TRBV5-1; clone_size: .; cdr3_nt: TGCGCCAGCAAGGACTTTGGAAACACCATATATTTT; cdr3_aa: CASKDFGNTIYF
d_call: TRBD2; j_call: TRBJ2-2; v_call: TRBV5-6; clone_size: .; cdr3_nt: TGTGCCAGCAGCCTGGGAGGTACAGGACTAGCGGGAGGGCCTTCGATTGACACCGGGGAGCTGTTTTTT; cdr3_aa: CASSLGGTGLAGGPSIDTGELFF
d_call: .; j_call: TRBJ1-1; v_call: TRBV11-2; clone_size: few; cdr3_nt: TGTGCCAGCAGCTTAGGTCTACTTAAGGGACGAGGGTTGAACACTGAAGCTTTCTTT; cdr3_aa: CASSLGLLKGRGLNTEAFF
d_call: .; j_call: TRBJ1-1; v_call: TRBV3-1; clone_size: .; cdr3_nt: TGTGCCAGCAGCCCACATGCAGGACCGAACACTGAAGCTTTCTTT; cdr3_aa: CASSPHAGPNTEAFF
d_call: TRBD1; j_call: TRBJ2-7; v_call: TRBV6-2/TRBV6-3; clone_size: few; cdr3_nt: TGTGCCAGCAAGAGGACAGGGCTATACGAGCAGTACTTC; cdr3_aa: CASKRTGLYEQYF
d_call: .; j_call: TRBJ1-5; v_call: TRBV27; clone_size: many; cdr3_nt: TGTGCCAGCAGTCCCCGTTATAGCAATCAGCCCCAGCATTTT; cdr3_aa: CASSPRYSNQPQHF
d_call: .; j_call: TRBJ2-6; v_call: TRBV6-6; clone_size: many; cdr3_nt: TGTGCCAGCACAGTGGGCCTAGGGGCCAACGTCCTGACTTTC; cdr3_aa: CASTVGLGANVLTF
d_call: .; j_call: TRBJ2-7; v_call: TRBV2; clone_size: few; cdr3_nt: TGTGCCAGCTCACCATCGTTGGGCACGTCCTACGAGCAGTACTTC; cdr3_aa: CASSPSLGTSYEQYF
d_call: TRBD1; j_call: TRBJ2-1; v_call: TRBV7-9; clone_size: .; cdr3_nt: TGTGCCAGCAGCTTTAGGGGCAGGGGGCAGCGGGAGCAGTTCTTC; cdr3_aa: CASSFRGRGQREQFF
d_call: .; j_call: TRBJ2-2; v_call: TRBV9; clone_size: .; cdr3_nt: TGTGCCAGCAGCGTAGAATTAGGATCCTCCGGACCTTTGAACACCGGGGAGCTGTTTTTT; cdr3_aa: CASSVELGSSGPLNTGELFF
d_call: .; j_call: TRBJ1-6; v_call: TRBV18; clone_size: .; cdr3_nt: TGTGCCAGCTCACCTCAGGGGAACTATAATTCACCCCTCCACTTT; cdr3_aa: CASSPQGNYNSPLHF
d_call: .; j_call: TRBJ1-1; v_call: TRBV10-3; clone_size: many; cdr3_nt: TGTGCCATCAGTGAGGGCGGATCTGGGAACACTGAAGCTTTCTTT; cdr3_aa: CAISEGGSGNTEAFF
d_call: TRBD2; j_call: TRBJ2-3; v_call: TRBV20-1; clone_size: .; cdr3_nt: TGCAGTGCTAGAGGGACTAGGACCACAGATACGCAGTATTTT; cdr3_aa: CSARGTRTTDTQYF
d_call: .; j_call: TRBJ2-7; v_call: TRBV7-3; clone_size: .; cdr3_nt: TGTGCCAGCAGCTTAACCGTTGCGGGAACCGGGTACGAGCAGTACTTC; cdr3_aa: CASSLTVAGTGYEQYF
d_call: .; j_call: TRBJ2-5; v_call: TRBV15; clone_size: few; cdr3_nt: TGTGCCACCAGCACCCGACCGACCCAAGAGACCCAGTACTTC; cdr3_aa: CATSTRPTQETQYF
d_call: .; j_call: TRBJ1-2; v_call: TRBV7-9; clone_size: .; cdr3_nt: TGTGCCAGCAGCCAAGATCTAGTGGCAGGGAGTGTGGGAGGCTACACCTTC; cdr3_aa: CASSQDLVAGSVGGYTF
d_call: TRBD2; j_call: TRBJ2-7; v_call: TRBV7-8; clone_size: .; cdr3_nt: TGTGCCAGCAGCCACCGGGCCCGTACTAGCGGGAGCCACGAGCAGTACTTC; cdr3_aa: CASSHRARTSGSHEQYF
d_call: .; j_call: TRBJ2-2; v_call: TRBV5-4; clone_size: few; cdr3_nt: TGTGCCAGCAGTTCTACTCTGCCCGCCGGGACCGGGGAGCTGCTTTTT; cdr3_aa: CASSSTLPAGTGELLF